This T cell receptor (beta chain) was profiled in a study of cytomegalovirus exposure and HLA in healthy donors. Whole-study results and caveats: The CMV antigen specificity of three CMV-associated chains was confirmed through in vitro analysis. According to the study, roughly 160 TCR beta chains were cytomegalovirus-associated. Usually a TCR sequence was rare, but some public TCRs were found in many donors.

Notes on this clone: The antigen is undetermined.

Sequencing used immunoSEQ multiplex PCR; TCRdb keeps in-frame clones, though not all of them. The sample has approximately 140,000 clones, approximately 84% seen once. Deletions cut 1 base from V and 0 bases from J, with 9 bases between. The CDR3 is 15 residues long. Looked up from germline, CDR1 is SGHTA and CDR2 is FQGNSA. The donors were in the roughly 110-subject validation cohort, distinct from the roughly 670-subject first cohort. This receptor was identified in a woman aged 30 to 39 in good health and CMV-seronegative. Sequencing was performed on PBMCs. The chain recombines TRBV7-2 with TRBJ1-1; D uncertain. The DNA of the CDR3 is TGTGCCAGCAGCTTAGAATCCTCCGTGAACACTGAAGCTTTCTTT. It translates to CASSLESSVNTEAFF.